This T cell receptor beta chain was obtained from a study of regulatory T cells in long-lasting Graves disease. General study findings and limits: Persistent patients had more shared public clonotypes (fewer than 3,000) than new patients (approximately 970).

Concerning this clonotype itself: Its antigen is not known. A read error may explain this, as a much larger clone is one base away.

Both iRepertoire HTBI primers and Arm-PCR of CDR3 regions were used to build the TCR beta libraries. Via MiXCR, TCRdb re-called the multiplex PCR reads, giving one row per CDR3 protein. The sample yields more than 400,000 distinct CDR3 sequences, about a sixth seen once. Documented time point: newly diagnosed GD, antithyroid drugs for less than 3 months. The authors made the TCR library using RNA they extracted from PBMCs. The germline V gene encodes CDR1 SGHTA and CDR2 FQGTGA. This CDR3 is built from 13 residues. This same sample was also taken into another study, of T cells in Graves' hyperthyroidism and ophthalmopathy. That source notes: In patients aged 18 to 65, hyperthyroidism was newly diagnosed, with duration under 2 months.

V and J are TRBV7-3 and TRBJ2-1, with D unresolved. Sequencing was performed on peripheral blood mononuclear cells (PBMCs), taken at new diagnosis, from a patient treated with antithyroid drugs. This TCR was recovered from a woman in her twenties or thirties with Graves disease. The CDR3 sequence: CASSPQRYNGQFF. DNA of the CDR3: TGTGCCAGCAGCCCCCAGAGATACAATGGGCAGTTCTTC.